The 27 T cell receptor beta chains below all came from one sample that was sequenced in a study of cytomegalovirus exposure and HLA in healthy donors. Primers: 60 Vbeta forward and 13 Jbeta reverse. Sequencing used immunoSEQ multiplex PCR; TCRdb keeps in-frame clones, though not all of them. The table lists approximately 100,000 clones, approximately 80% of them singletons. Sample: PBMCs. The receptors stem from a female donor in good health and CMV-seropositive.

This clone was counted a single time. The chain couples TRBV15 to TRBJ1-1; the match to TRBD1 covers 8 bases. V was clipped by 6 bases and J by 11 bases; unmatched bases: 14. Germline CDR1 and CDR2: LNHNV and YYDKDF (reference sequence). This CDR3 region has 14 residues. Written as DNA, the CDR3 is TGTGCCACCAGGCTAGACAGGGGAGTGGGAGGCGCTTTCTTT. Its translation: CATRLDRGVGGAFF.

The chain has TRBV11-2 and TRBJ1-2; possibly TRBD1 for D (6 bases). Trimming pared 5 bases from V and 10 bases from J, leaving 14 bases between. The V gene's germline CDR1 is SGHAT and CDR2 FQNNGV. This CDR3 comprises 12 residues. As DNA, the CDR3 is TGTGCCAGCAGCGGGGGGGGGCGGTACTACACCTTC. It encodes CASSGGGRYYTF.

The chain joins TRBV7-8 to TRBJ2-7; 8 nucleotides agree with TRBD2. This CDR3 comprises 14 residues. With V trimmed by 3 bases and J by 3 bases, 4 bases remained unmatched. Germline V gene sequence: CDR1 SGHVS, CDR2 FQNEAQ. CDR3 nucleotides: TGTGCCAGCAGCTTCCCCACTAGCGGCTACGAGCAGTACTTC. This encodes CASSFPTSGYEQYF.

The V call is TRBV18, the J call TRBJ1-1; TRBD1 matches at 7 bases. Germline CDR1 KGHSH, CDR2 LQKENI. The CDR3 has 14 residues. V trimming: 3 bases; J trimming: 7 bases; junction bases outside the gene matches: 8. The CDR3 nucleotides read TGTGCCAGCTCACCGGTGACAGGGAACTTTGAAGCTTTCTTT. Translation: CASSPVTGNFEAFF.

The chain's CDR3 is CASSLVKRDNEQFF. CDR3 sequence (DNA): TGTGCCAGCAGCTTAGTTAAGCGGGACAATGAGCAGTTCTTC. This chain uses TRBV7-2 with TRBJ2-1, with D possibly TRBD2 on 6 matching bases. This CDR3 region has 14 residues. Germline V gene sequence: CDR1 SGHTA, CDR2 FQGNSA. Between the trimmed V and J ends, which lost 1 base and 5 bases, there was a span of 9 bases. The full variable domain, with the rest looked up from reference TRBV7-2 and TRBJ2-1, is GAGVSQSPSNKVTEKGKDVELRCDPISGHTALYWYRQSLGQGLEFLIYFQGNSAPDKSGLPSDRFSAERTGGSVSTLTIQRTQQEDSAVYLCASSLVKRDNEQFFGPGTRLTVL.

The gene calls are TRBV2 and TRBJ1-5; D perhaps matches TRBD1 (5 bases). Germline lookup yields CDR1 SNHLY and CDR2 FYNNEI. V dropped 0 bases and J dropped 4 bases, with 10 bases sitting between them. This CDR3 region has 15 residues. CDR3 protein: CASSEARGENQPQHF. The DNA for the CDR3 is TGTGCCAGCAGTGAAGCGCGGGGGGAAAATCAGCCCCAGCATTTT.

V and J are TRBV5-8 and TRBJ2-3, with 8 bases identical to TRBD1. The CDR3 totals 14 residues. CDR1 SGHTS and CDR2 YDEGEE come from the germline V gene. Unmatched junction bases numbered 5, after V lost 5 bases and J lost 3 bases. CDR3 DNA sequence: TGTGCCAGCAGTCGGCGGGACAGGACAGATACGCAGTATTTT. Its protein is CASSRRDRTDTQYF.

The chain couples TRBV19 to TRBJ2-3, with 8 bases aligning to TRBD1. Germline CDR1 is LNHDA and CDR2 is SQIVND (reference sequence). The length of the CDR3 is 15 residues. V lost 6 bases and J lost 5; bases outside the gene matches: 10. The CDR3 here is CASSRGTGRGDTQYF. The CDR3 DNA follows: TGTGCCAGTAGCCGCGGGACAGGCCGAGGAGATACGCAGTATTTT.

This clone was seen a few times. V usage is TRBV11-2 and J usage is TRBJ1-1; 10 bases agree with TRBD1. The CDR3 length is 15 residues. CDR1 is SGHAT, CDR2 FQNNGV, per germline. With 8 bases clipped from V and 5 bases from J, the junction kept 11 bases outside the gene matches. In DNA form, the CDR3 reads TGTGCCAGCGGGTGGGGGGACAGGGGAGGTACTGAAGCTTTCTTT. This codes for CASGWGDRGGTEAFF.

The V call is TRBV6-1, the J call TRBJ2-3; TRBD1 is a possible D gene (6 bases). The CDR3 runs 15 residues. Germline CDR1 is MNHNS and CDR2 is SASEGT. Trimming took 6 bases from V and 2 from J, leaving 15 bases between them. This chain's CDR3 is CASSDRRFITDTQYF. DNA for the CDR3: TGTGCCAGCAGCGACAGGAGATTCATCACAGATACGCAGTATTTT.

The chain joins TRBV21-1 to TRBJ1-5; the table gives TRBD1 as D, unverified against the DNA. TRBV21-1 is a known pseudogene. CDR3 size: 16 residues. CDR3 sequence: CASSSRTVYSNQPQHF. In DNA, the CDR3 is TGTGCCAGCAGCTCCCGGACAGTTTATAGCAATCAGCCCCAGCATTTT.

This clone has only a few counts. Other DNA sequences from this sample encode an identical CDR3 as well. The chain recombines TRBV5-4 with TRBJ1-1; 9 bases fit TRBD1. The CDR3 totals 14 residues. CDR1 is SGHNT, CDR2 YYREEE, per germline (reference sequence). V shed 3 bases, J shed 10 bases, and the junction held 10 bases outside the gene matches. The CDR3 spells CASSYTDRGPLAFF. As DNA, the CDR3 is TGTGCCAGCAGCTACACGGACAGGGGCCCGTTAGCTTTCTTT.

Here the CDR3 DNA reads TGTGCCAGCAGTGAAACTTCGGGAGCTCCCTACGAGCAGTACTTC. Translation: CASSETSGAPYEQYF. V and J are TRBV2 and TRBJ2-5; D is perhaps TRBD2 (6 bases). TRBJ2-7 matches the DNA end more closely, so the J call is doubtful. The CDR3 length is 15 residues. CDR1 and CDR2 (germline): SNHLY, FYNNEI.

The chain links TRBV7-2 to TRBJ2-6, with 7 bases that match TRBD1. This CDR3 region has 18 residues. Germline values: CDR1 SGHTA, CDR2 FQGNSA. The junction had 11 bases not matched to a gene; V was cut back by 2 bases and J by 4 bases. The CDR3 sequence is CASSLWGQSPTGANVLTF. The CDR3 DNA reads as TGTGCCAGCAGCTTATGGGGACAGAGTCCCACGGGGGCCAACGTCCTGACTTTC.

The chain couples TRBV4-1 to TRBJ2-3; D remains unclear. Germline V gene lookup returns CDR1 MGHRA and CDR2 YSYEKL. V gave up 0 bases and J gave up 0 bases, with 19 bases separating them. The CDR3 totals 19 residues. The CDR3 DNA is TGCGCCAGCAGCCAAGATCATCGTCTCGGGTACCCAAGCACAGATACGCAGTATTTT. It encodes CASSQDHRLGYPSTDTQYF.

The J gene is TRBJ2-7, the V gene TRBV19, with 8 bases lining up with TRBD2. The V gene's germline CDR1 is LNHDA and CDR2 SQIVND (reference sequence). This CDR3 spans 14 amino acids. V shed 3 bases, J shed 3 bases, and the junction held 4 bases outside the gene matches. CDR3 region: CASSISGTYYEQYF. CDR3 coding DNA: TGTGCCAGTAGTATTAGCGGGACATACTACGAGCAGTACTTC.

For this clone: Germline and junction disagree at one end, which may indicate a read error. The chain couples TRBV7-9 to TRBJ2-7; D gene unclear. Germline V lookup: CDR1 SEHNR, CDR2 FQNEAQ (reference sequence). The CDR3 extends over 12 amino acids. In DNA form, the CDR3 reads TGTTCCAGCAGCTTAGCCCAATACGAGCAGTACTTC. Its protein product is CSSSLAQYEQYF.

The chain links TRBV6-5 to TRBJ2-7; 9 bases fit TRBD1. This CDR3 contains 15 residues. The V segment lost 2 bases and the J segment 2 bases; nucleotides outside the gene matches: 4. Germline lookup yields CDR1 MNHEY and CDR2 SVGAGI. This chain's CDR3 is CASSYTWDRAYEQYF. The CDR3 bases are TGTGCCAGCAGTTACACTTGGGACAGGGCCTACGAGCAGTACTTC.

The CDR3 spells CASSLVGESYNEQFF. CDR3 nucleotide sequence: TGCGCCAGCAGCTTGGTGGGAGAGAGTTACAATGAGCAGTTCTTC. The chain recombines TRBV5-1 with TRBJ2-1; the D gene is possibly TRBD2 (5 bases). This CDR3 comprises 15 residues. CDR1 and CDR2 from the germline V gene are SGHRS and YFSETQ. V was trimmed by 0 bases and J by 4 bases, leaving 11 bases between them.

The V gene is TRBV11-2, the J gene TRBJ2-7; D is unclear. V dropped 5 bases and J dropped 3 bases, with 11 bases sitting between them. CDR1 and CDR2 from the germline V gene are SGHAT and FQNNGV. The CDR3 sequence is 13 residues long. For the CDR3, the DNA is TGTGCCAGCAGCCAAGGTAGAGGCTACGAGCAGTACTTC. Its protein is CASSQGRGYEQYF.

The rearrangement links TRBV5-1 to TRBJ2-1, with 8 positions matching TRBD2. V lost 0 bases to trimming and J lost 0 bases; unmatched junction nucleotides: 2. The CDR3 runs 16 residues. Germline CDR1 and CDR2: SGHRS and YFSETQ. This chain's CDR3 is CASSLEAGGSYNEQFF. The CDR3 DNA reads TGCGCCAGCAGCTTGGAGGCGGGAGGCTCCTACAATGAGCAGTTCTTC.

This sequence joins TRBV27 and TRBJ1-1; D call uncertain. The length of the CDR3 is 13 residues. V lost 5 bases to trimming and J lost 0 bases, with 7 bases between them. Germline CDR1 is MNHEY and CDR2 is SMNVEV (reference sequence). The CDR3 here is CASSPRVNTEAFF. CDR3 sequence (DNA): TGTGCCAGCAGTCCGCGGGTGAACACTGAAGCTTTCTTT.

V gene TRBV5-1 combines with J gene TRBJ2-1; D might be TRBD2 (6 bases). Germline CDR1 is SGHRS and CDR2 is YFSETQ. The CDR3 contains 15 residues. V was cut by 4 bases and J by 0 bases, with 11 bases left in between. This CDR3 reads CASSRGTDSYNEQFF. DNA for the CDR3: TGCGCCAGCAGCCGGGGGACCGACTCCTACAATGAGCAGTTCTTC.

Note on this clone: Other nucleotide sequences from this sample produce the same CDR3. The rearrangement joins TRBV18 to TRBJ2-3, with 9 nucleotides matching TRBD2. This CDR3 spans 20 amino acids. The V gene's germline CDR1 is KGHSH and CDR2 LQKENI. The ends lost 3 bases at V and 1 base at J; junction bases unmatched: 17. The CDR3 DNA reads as TGTGCCAGCTCACCTGGGATAGGAGCGGGAGGTCAGAAGGGCACAGATACGCAGTATTTT. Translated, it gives CASSPGIGAGGQKGTDTQYF. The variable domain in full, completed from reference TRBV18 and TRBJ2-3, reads NAGVMQNPRHLVRRRGQEARLRCSPMKGHSHVYWYRQLPEEGLKFMVYLQKENIIDESGMPKERFSAEFPKEGPSILRIQQVVRGDSAAYFCASSPGIGAGGQKGTDTQYFGPGTRLTVL.

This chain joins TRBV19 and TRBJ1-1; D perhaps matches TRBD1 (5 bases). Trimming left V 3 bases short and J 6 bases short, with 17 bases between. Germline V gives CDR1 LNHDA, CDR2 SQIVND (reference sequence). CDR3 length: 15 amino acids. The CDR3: CASSIRALSGAEAFF. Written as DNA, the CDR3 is TGTGCCAGTAGTATTCGGGCCCTGTCGGGGGCTGAAGCTTTCTTT.

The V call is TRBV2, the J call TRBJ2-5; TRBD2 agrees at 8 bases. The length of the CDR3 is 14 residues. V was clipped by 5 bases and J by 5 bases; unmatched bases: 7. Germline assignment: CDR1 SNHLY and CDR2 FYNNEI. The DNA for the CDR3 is TGTGCCAGCAGTCAAATCCCGGGGGGGGAGACCCAGTACTTC. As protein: CASSQIPGGETQYF. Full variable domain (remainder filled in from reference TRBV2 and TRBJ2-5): EPEVTQTPSHQVTQMGQEVILRCVPISNHLYFYWYRQILGQKVEFLVSFYNNEISEKSEIFDDQFSVERPDGSNFTLKIRSTKLEDSAMYFCASSQIPGGETQYFGPGTRLLVL.

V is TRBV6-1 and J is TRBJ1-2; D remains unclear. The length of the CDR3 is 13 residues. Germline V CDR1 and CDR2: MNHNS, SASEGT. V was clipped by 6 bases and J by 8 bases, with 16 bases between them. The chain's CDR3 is CASSVGSLGGYTF. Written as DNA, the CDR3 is TGTGCCAGCAGCGTCGGCTCCTTGGGCGGCTACACCTTC.